Listed below are T cell receptor beta chains from one sample, sequenced in a study of siplizumab effects on memory and regulatory T cells. Data came from immunoSEQ multiplex PCR; TCRdb stores just in-frame clones and leaves some out. The sample includes some 64,000 clones, 70% to 80% seen only once; the top ten take over 0.4%. Material for sequencing was memory CD4+ T cells sorted from blood. Source of these receptors: a human donor in good health. The CDR3 runs from the conserved cysteine through the conserved F or W. The D gene is left open where the match is weak. The listing skips clone size in some rows; elsewhere it reads once, few, many or a size class.

d_gene: .; abundance: .; v_gene: TRBV7-2; j_gene: TRBJ2-5; CDR3nt: TGTGCCAGCAGCTTAAGCAGTTCTACAGGACAAGAGACCCAGTACTTC; CDR3aa: CASSLSSSTGQETQYF
d_gene: .; abundance: .; v_gene: TRBV2; j_gene: TRBJ1-1; CDR3nt: TGTGCCAGCAGGAACACTGAAGCTTTCTTT; CDR3aa: CASRNTEAFF
d_gene: .; abundance: .; v_gene: TRBV30; j_gene: TRBJ1-6; CDR3nt: TGTGCCTGGAGGCCTCCCTCTCAGGTCAATTCACCCCTCCACTTT; CDR3aa: CAWRPPSQVNSPLHF
d_gene: .; abundance: .; v_gene: TRBV19; j_gene: TRBJ1-2; CDR3nt: TGTGCCAGTAGTATCGGGACGGGCAATTATGGCTACACCTTC; CDR3aa: CASSIGTGNYGYTF
d_gene: .; abundance: once; v_gene: TRBV5-6; j_gene: TRBJ1-6; CDR3nt: TGTGCCAGCAGCTTGTGGGTTTCACCCCTCCACTTT; CDR3aa: CASSLWVSPLHF
d_gene: .; abundance: .; v_gene: TRBV5-1; j_gene: TRBJ1-1; CDR3nt: TGCGCCAGCACCTTGGGTTCAGGAGACACTGAAGCTTTCTTT; CDR3aa: CASTLGSGDTEAFF
d_gene: .; abundance: .; v_gene: TRBV6-5; j_gene: TRBJ1-1; CDR3nt: TGTGCCAGCAGTTACAAGGCAGCGCACACTGAAGCTTTCTTT; CDR3aa: CASSYKAAHTEAFF
d_gene: TRBD1; abundance: medium-sized; v_gene: TRBV6-4; j_gene: TRBJ1-6; CDR3nt: TGTGCCAGTAGACAGGGGCTGGGTTCACCCCTCCACTTT; CDR3aa: CASRQGLGSPLHF
d_gene: .; abundance: .; v_gene: TRBV9; j_gene: TRBJ1-1; CDR3nt: TGTGCCAGCAGCGTAGGTCCCACGAACACTGAAGCTTTCTTT; CDR3aa: CASSVGPTNTEAFF
d_gene: TRBD1; abundance: .; v_gene: TRBV5-4; j_gene: TRBJ2-4; CDR3nt: TGTGCCAGCAGCTTGGCCCCCGCGGGACAGGGTCCAAACATTCAGTACTTC; CDR3aa: CASSLAPAGQGPNIQYF
d_gene: .; abundance: .; v_gene: TRBV6-1; j_gene: TRBJ1-1; CDR3nt: TGTGCCAGCAGTGTCGATGTCTTGAACACTGAAGCTTTCTTT; CDR3aa: CASSVDVLNTEAFF
d_gene: .; abundance: .; v_gene: TRBV7-6; j_gene: TRBJ1-1; CDR3nt: TGTGCCAGCAACCACCCGGCAGGGACTTTGGACACTGAAGCTTTCTTT; CDR3aa: CASNHPAGTLDTEAFF
d_gene: .; abundance: .; v_gene: TRBV19; j_gene: TRBJ2-2; CDR3nt: TGTGCCAGTAGTAGCCAACAAGTTACCGGGGAGCTGTTTTTT; CDR3aa: CASSSQQVTGELFF
d_gene: .; abundance: .; v_gene: TRBV5-4; j_gene: TRBJ2-1; CDR3nt: TGTGCCAGCACCCCAGGGGCGTTAAGCTCCTACAATGAGCAGTTCTTC; CDR3aa: CASTPGALSSYNEQFF
d_gene: TRBD1; abundance: .; v_gene: TRBV7-3; j_gene: TRBJ2-1; CDR3nt: TGTGCCAGCAGCCCTCGACAGGGGGGTGAGCAGTTCTTC; CDR3aa: CASSPRQGGEQFF
d_gene: TRBD1; abundance: .; v_gene: TRBV5-4; j_gene: TRBJ2-1; CDR3nt: TGTGCCAGCAGCTCAGGGACAGGGAGGTCCTACAATGAGCAGTTCTTC; CDR3aa: CASSSGTGRSYNEQFF
d_gene: .; abundance: .; v_gene: TRBV4-2; j_gene: TRBJ2-3; CDR3nt: TGTGCCAGCAGCCAAGACTTCGGCGGAATAACAGATACGCAGTATTTT; CDR3aa: CASSQDFGGITDTQYF
d_gene: .; abundance: .; v_gene: TRBV11-3; j_gene: TRBJ2-2; CDR3nt: TGTGCCAGCAGCGCCCGGGGGAACACCGGGGAGCTGTTTTTT; CDR3aa: CASSARGNTGELFF
d_gene: TRBD2; abundance: .; v_gene: TRBV7-2; j_gene: TRBJ2-7; CDR3nt: TGTGCCAGCAGCTTACTACTAAGCGGGGGCTACGAGCAGTACTTC; CDR3aa: CASSLLLSGGYEQYF
d_gene: .; abundance: .; v_gene: TRBV5-1; j_gene: TRBJ2-3; CDR3nt: TGTGCCAGCAGACCCACAGGGCTGGGCACAGATACGCAGTATTTT; CDR3aa: CASRPTGLGTDTQYF
d_gene: .; abundance: .; v_gene: TRBV19; j_gene: TRBJ2-3; CDR3nt: TGTGCCAGTAGTATACGACAGGGCACAGATACGCAGTATTTT; CDR3aa: CASSIRQGTDTQYF
d_gene: .; abundance: .; v_gene: TRBV11-2; j_gene: TRBJ2-7; CDR3nt: TGTGCCAGCAGGTACAGGGTTGGAAACGAGCAGTACTTC; CDR3aa: CASRYRVGNEQYF
d_gene: .; abundance: .; v_gene: TRBV18; j_gene: TRBJ1-3; CDR3nt: TGTGCCAGCTCACCATCCGCCCGGCCACTTGGGGACACCATATATTTT; CDR3aa: CASSPSARPLGDTIYF